Shown below are 14 T cell receptor beta chains from a single sample sequenced in a study of post-analysis software for immune sequencing data. Points from the study as a whole: Compared with controls, patients had more of roughly five TRBV segments, including TRBV5-6, TRBV5-1 and TRBV20-1.

No antigen is known for these receptors. Unique molecular identifiers were built into the TCR beta cDNA libraries. TCRdb re-called the PCR reads through MiXCR, storing one row per CDR3 protein. The sample carries about 770,000 distinct CDR3 sequences, 46% recorded once. The specimen sequenced was blood. Receptors originate from a girl between 10 and 17 years old with multiple sclerosis.

This clonotype was counted a few times. This sequence joins TRBV5-1 and TRBJ2-4, with 11 positions matching TRBD1. Germline V gene data show CDR1 as SGHRS and CDR2 as YFSETQ. Trimming removed 4 bases from V and 0 bases from J; junction bases left unmatched: 6. The CDR3 totals 17 residues. This CDR3 reads CASSHVGTGGAKNIQYF. The DNA for the CDR3 is TGCGCCAGCAGCCACGTCGGGACAGGGGGAGCCAAAAACATTCAGTACTTC.

This clonotype was observed at least ten times. The chain carries TRBV6-1 and TRBJ2-6, with unresolved D. Trimming stripped 8 bases from V and 1 base from J, with 0 bases between. The CDR3 consists of 11 residues. The germline gives CDR1 MNHNS, CDR2 SASEGT. CDR3 protein: CASSGANVLTF. CDR3 sequence (DNA): TGTGCCAGCTCTGGGGCCAACGTCCTGACTTTC.

The chain links TRBV25-1 to TRBJ1-2, with a weak D call TRBD1 (6 bases). Per the germline V gene, CDR1 is MGHDK and CDR2 is SYGVNS. CDR3 size: 16 residues. V dropped 1 base and J dropped 7 bases, with 19 bases sitting between them. Written as DNA, the CDR3 is TGTGCCAGCAGTGAATTCGGCCCGGGGGCGTTTTCTGGCTACACCTTC. Its protein product is CASSEFGPGAFSGYTF.

This clonotype has a handful of counts. The V call is TRBV29-1, the J call TRBJ1-1; D unclear. CDR3 size: 13 residues. The V end was cut by 7 bases, the J end by 1 base, with 13 bases between. CDR1 SQVTM and CDR2 ANQGSEA come from the germline V gene. The CDR3 here is CSGTRGENTEAFF. The CDR3 DNA reads TGCAGCGGCACCAGAGGAGAGAACACTGAAGCTTTCTTT.

V usage is TRBV10-3 and J usage is TRBJ2-2; TRBD2 agrees at 11 bases. Germline CDR1 reads ENHRY; CDR2 reads SYGVKD. Trimming at V came to 10 bases and at J to 8 bases, leaving 12 bases not matched to a gene. The CDR3 is 15 amino acids. Here the CDR3 DNA reads TGTGCCACCCAAGCTAGCGGGAGGTCTGCTGGGGAGCTGTTTTTT. It specifies CATQASGRSAGELFF.

The V call is TRBV29-1, the J call TRBJ1-1; 11 nucleotides align to TRBD1. The V and J ends lost 6 bases and 6 bases, in that order; junction bases with no gene match: 0. Germline V CDR1 and CDR2: SQVTM, ANQGSEA. CDR3 length: 11 residues. The CDR3 loop is CSVGQGAEAFF. The CDR3 nucleotides read TGCAGCGTGGGACAGGGGGCTGAAGCTTTCTTT.

This clonotype came up a few times. The chain has TRBV6-4 and TRBJ2-3; possibly TRBD2 for D (5 bases). Germline V gene sequence: CDR1 MRHNA, CDR2 SNTAGT. V lost 3 bases, J lost 2 bases, and 9 bases lay in between. This CDR3 comprises 14 residues. CDR3 loop: CASSETGSTDTQYF. CDR3 nucleotides: TGTGCCAGCAGTGAGACGGGATCCACAGATACGCAGTATTTT.

The chain recombines TRBV28 with TRBJ1-5; D is possibly TRBD1 (6 bases). The CDR3 consists of 15 residues. Trimming took 7 bases from V and 4 from J, leaving 17 bases between them. In germline, CDR1 is MDHEN, CDR2 SYDVKM. The CDR3 loop reads CASTWGQGWNQPQHF. The DNA of the CDR3 is TGTGCCAGCACCTGGGGGCAGGGCTGGAATCAGCCCCAGCATTTT.

Only one count was recorded for this clonotype. The junction shows a germline mismatch at one end, possibly a read error. The V and J genes are TRBV7-9 and TRBJ2-5, with D possibly matching TRBD2 (6 bases). CDR1 and CDR2 from the germline V gene are SEHNR and FQNEAQ (reference sequence). The CDR3 runs to 12 residues. The CDR3 region is CTSSVGRYEQYF. The DNA of the CDR3 is TGTACCAGCAGCGTAGGGAGGTATGAGCAGTACTTC.

This clonotype was seen more than once but under ten times. One end of the junction does not line up with germline, which may come from a read error. The chain uses TRBV7-3 and TRBJ2-7, with 7 nucleotides matching TRBD1. The CDR3 length is 14 residues. CDR1 SGHTA and CDR2 FQGTGA come from the germline V gene. The CDR3 loop reads CASSLQGMGYEQYF. As DNA, the CDR3 is TGTGCCAGTAGCTTACAGGGGATGGGCTACGAGCAGTACTTC.

The chain links TRBV14 to TRBJ2-5; D not resolved. This CDR3 contains 12 residues. Germline loops: CDR1 SGHDN, CDR2 FVKESK. Deletions cut 3 bases from V and 1 base from J, with 3 bases between. CDR3 DNA: TGTGCCAGCAGCCAGGCCCAAGAGACCCAGTACTTC. Translated: CASSQAQETQYF.

V is TRBV6-1 and J is TRBJ2-1; 9 bases agree with TRBD1. The CDR3 extends over 16 amino acids. V lost 3 bases to trimming and J lost 7 bases; unmatched junction nucleotides: 10. Germline CDR1 is MNHNS and CDR2 is SASEGT. The chain's CDR3 is CASSDTGTGLRNEQFF. Here the CDR3 DNA reads TGTGCCAGCAGTGATACTGGGACAGGGTTAAGAAATGAGCAGTTCTTC.

The chain carries TRBV27 and TRBJ2-1, with 9 bases lining up with TRBD2. The CDR3 is 17 residues long. Germline CDR1 reads MNHEY; CDR2 reads SMNVEV (reference sequence). Trimming at V came to 6 bases and at J to 6 bases, leaving 15 bases not matched to a gene. Written as DNA, the CDR3 is TGTGCCAGCAGCTTACTGGGGGGAGCGGGGGGTGGCAATGAGCAGTTCTTC. Its protein is CASSLLGGAGGGNEQFF.

This clonotype was detected a few times. This chain uses TRBV12-3 or TRBV12-4 with TRBJ2-4, with D tentatively TRBD1 or TRBD2 (5 bases each). V was shortened by 6 bases and J by 13 bases, with 22 bases between the two germline ends. The CDR3 totals 14 residues. The CDR3 region has the DNA TGTGCCAGCAGGTATACGGGGACGCGAGGGGAGCAGTACTTC. This translates into CASRYTGTRGEQYF.